Each of the 8 T cell receptor beta chains below was sequenced from the same sample in a study of response to subunit inactivated influenza vaccine. TCRdb re-derived calls from the RT-PCR reads in MiXCR, one entry per CDR3 protein. Among fewer than 700,000 distinct CDR3 sequences listed, 10% to 15% were seen once. The sample was PBMCs from blood, taken roughly 45 days after vaccination. These receptors originate from a man aged 50-59 years who received an inactivated influenza vaccine.

The CDR3 DNA is TGTGCCAGCAGTACCCGACTAGCGGGAAGGTACAATGAGCAGTTCTTC. Its protein is CASSTRLAGRYNEQFF. The chain links TRBV6-5 to TRBJ2-1, with 11 bases identical to TRBD2. Trimming removed 5 bases from V and 4 bases from J; junction bases left unmatched: 7. This CDR3 has 16 residues. Looked up from germline, CDR1 is MNHEY and CDR2 is SVGAGI.

This clonotype has a handful of counts. This rearrangement joins TRBV6-5 to TRBJ1-2; tentative D call: TRBD1 (6 bases). Trimming cost V 2 bases and J 8 bases, with 12 bases left between them. Germline CDR1 reads MNHEY; CDR2 reads SVGAGI. This CDR3 is built from 13 residues. This CDR3 is CASSYGGHWGYTF. CDR3 DNA sequence: TGTGCCAGCAGTTACGGGGGGCATTGGGGCTACACCTTC.

In its sample, this clonotype was seen a few times. The V call is TRBV12-3 or TRBV12-4, the J call TRBJ2-2; D not certain. This CDR3 contains 13 residues. Trimming left V 5 bases short and J 5 bases short, with 9 bases between. Here the CDR3 DNA reads TGTGCCAGCAGTGAACTGCGGACCGGGGAGCTGTTTTTT. Translation gives CASSELRTGELFF.

This clonotype was counted many times. The chain carries TRBV5-1 and TRBJ1-2, with D hard to call. CDR1 and CDR2 (germline): SGHRS, YFSETQ. The CDR3 has 15 residues. V gave up 0 bases and J gave up 6 bases, with 15 bases separating them. Here the CDR3 reads CASSLVGRQKDGYTF. The CDR3 region has the DNA TGCGCCAGCAGCTTGGTCGGCAGGCAGAAAGATGGCTACACCTTC.

The chain links TRBV18 to TRBJ2-5; 10 bases are shared with TRBD2. The CDR3 contains 17 residues. Unmatched junction bases numbered 9, after V lost 0 bases and J lost 5 bases. CDR1 and CDR2 (germline): KGHSH, LQKENI. The CDR3 DNA follows: TGTGCCAGCTCACCACCTTCCAGCGGGAGGGCCATTGAGACCCAGTACTTC. This sequence encodes CASSPPSSGRAIETQYF. The full variable domain, with the rest looked up from reference TRBV18 and TRBJ2-5, is NAGVMQNPRHLVRRRGQEARLRCSPMKGHSHVYWYRQLPEEGLKFMVYLQKENIIDESGMPKERFSAEFPKEGPSILRIQQVVRGDSAAYFCASSPPSSGRAIETQYFGPGTRLLVL.

The rearrangement joins TRBV2 to TRBJ2-1; the match to TRBD2 covers 13 bases. The ends lost 5 bases at V and 5 bases at J; junction bases unmatched: 3. This CDR3 contains 15 residues. Germline loops: CDR1 SNHLY, CDR2 FYNNEI. As DNA, the CDR3 is TGTGCCAGCAGTTGGACTAGCGGGGGTCACAATGAGCAGTTCTTC. Its protein product is CASSWTSGGHNEQFF.

This clonotype was seen at least ten times. This chain links TRBV12-3 or TRBV12-4 with TRBJ2-5, with D perhaps matching TRBD1 or TRBD2 (5 bases each). The CDR3 sequence is 13 residues long. Trimming shortened V by 3 bases and J by 5 bases, and 10 bases separated the two germline ends. The CDR3 bases are TGTGCCAGCAGTTTGAGGGGCCGGGAGACCCAGTACTTC. Its translation: CASSLRGRETQYF.

The chain is built from TRBV6-2 or TRBV6-3 and TRBJ2-4, with D perhaps TRBD1 or TRBD2 (5 bases each). The germline gives CDR1 MNHEY, CDR2 SVGEGT. This CDR3 has 16 residues. V dropped 5 bases and J dropped 7 bases, with 21 bases sitting between them. CDR3 in amino acids: CASSPPSIGWGNIQYF. In DNA, the CDR3 is TGTGCCAGCAGTCCCCCCTCGATTGGGTGGGGGAACATTCAGTACTTC.